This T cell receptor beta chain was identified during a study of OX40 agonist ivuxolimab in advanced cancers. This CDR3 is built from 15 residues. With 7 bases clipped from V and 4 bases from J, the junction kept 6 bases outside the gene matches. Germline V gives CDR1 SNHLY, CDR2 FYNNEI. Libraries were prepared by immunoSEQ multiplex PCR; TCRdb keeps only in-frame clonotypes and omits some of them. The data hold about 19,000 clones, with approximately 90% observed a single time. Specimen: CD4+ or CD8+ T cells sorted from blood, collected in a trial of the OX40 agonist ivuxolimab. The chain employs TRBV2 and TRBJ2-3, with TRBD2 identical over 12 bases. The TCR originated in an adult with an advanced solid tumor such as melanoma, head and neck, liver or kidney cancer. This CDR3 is CASNPSGGASDTQYF. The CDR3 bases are TGTGCCAGCAACCCTAGCGGGGGGGCGTCAGATACGCAGTATTTT.